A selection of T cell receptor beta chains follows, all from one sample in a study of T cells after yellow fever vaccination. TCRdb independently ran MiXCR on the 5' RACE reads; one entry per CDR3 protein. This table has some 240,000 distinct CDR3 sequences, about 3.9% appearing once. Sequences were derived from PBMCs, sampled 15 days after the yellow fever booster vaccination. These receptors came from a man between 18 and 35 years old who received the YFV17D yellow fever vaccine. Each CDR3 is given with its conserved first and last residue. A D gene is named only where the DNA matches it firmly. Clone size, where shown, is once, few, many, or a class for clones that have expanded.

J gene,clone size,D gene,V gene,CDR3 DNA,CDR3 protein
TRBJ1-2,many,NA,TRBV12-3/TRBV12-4,TGTGCCAGCAGCCCAAAGGGACTCAAGGACTATGGCTACACCTTC,CASSPKGLKDYGYTF
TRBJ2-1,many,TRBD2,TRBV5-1,TGCGCCAGCAGCTTGACGGGGGGTTTCAACAATGAGCAGTTCTTC,CASSLTGGFNNEQFF
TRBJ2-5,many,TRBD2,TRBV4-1,TGCGCCAGCAGCCAAGATCGGAAGCGGGGGCGATCGGAGACCCAGTACTTC,CASSQDRKRGRSETQYF
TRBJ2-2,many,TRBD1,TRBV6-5,TGTGCCAGCAGCTTCCGGGACAGGGGGCGCGGGGAGCTGTTTTTT,CASSFRDRGRGELFF
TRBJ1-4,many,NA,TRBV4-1,TGCGCCAGCAGCCAAGGTCGGGGAAGGGGTGAAAAACTGTTTTTT,CASSQGRGRGEKLFF
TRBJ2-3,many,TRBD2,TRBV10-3,TGTGCCATCAGCCAGGTAGCGGGGTCGGCAGATACGCAGTATTTT,CAISQVAGSADTQYF
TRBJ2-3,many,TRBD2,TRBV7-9,TGTGCCAGCAGCCCGTTAGCGGGGAGGGGAGCAGATACGCAGTATTTT,CASSPLAGRGADTQYF
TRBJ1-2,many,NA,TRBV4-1,TGCGCCACAAAACCTACAGGACGGGGTTACTATGGCTACACCTTC,CATKPTGRGYYGYTF
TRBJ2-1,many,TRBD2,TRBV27,TGTGCCAGCCTCCCCTTCGGGGGGAGCTCCTACAATGAGCAGTTCTTC,CASLPFGGSSYNEQFF
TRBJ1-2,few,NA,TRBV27,TGTGCCAGCAGTAAACATCCTAACTATGGCTACACCTTC,CASSKHPNYGYTF
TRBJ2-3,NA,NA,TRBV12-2,TGTGCAAGTCGCTTAGGTTCGGGGTCAGATACGCAGTATTTT,CASRLGSGSDTQYF
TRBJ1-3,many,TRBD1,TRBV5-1,TGCGCCAGCAGCGCCTGGGACAGCTCTGGAAACACCATATATTTT,CASSAWDSSGNTIYF
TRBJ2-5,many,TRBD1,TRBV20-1,TGCAGTGTCGGGACAGGGAGGCAAGAGACCCAGTACTTC,CSVGTGRQETQYF
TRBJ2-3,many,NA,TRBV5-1,TGCGCCAGCAGCTTGGGACAAGAAGATACGCAGTATTTT,CASSLGQEDTQYF
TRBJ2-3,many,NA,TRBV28,TGTGCCGGATTGGGGTTCACAGATACGCAGTATTTT,CAGLGFTDTQYF
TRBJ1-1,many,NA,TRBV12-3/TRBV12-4,TGTGCCAGCAGTAAACAAGCCATGAACACTGAAGCTTTCTTT,CASSKQAMNTEAFF
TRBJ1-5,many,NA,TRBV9,TGTGCCAGCAGCCCCCGCGGGGGCCCTGCCCAGCCCCAGCATTTT,CASSPRGGPAQPQHF
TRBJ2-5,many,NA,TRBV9,TGTGCCAGCAGCCCCCACCTCAGCGGGTTTAAGGAGACCCAGTACTTC,CASSPHLSGFKETQYF
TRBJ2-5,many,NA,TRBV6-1,TGTGCCGGCGATGATCCCAGAACAGAGACCCAGTACTTC,CAGDDPRTETQYF
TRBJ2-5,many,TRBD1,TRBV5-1,TGCGCCAGCAGCTTGAGGCGGACAGGGGCCGAGACCCAGTACTTC,CASSLRRTGAETQYF
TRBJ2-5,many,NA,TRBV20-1,TGCAGTGCTAGAGGAGGCGGGCCCTTCCAAGAGACCCAGTACTTC,CSARGGGPFQETQYF
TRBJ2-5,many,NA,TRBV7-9,TGTGCCAGCAGCTTGGCAGAGACAGCCGGCCAAGAGACCCAGTACTTC,CASSLAETAGQETQYF
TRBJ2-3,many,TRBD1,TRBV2,TGTGCCAGCAGTGATGGGACAGGGGTAAATAGCACAGATACGCAGTATTTT,CASSDGTGVNSTDTQYF